These T cell receptor beta chains were read from a single sample in a study of blood T cell repertoires in COVID-19. Using immunoSEQ multiplex PCR, the repertoire was profiled, and TCRdb retains in-frame clones only, with some absent. The repertoire has roughly 150,000 clones, around four fifths of them found once; the top ten carry around 2.9%. The sample consisted of peripheral blood. Source of these receptors: a woman of 80 years or more with COVID-19, enrolled during active disease. Both conserved end residues are part of each CDR3. D genes are given only for firm matches. Rows give clone size only sometimes, using once, few, many, or a class for an expanded clone.

>.|.|TRBJ1-1|TRBV27
TGTGCCAGCAGTCCCAACCAGGGGTTCGCTGAAGCTTTCTTT
CASSPNQGFAEAFF
>.|.|TRBJ1-1|TRBV5-1
TGCGCCAGCAGCCTCGGCCGGGTCGTGAACACTGAAGCTTTCTTT
CASSLGRVVNTEAFF
>.|.|TRBJ1-5|TRBV19
TGTGCCAGTAGTTACAGGGGCAATCAGCCCCAGCATTTT
CASSYRGNQPQHF
>.|TRBD1|TRBJ2-1|TRBV10-3
TGTGCCATCAGAGCCCTGGACAGGGGAAATGAGCAGTTCTTC
CAIRALDRGNEQFF
>.|.|TRBJ2-3|TRBV19
TGTGCCAGTAGTAGGCCAAACACAGATACGCAGTATTTT
CASSRPNTDTQYF
>.|TRBD1|TRBJ1-1|TRBV5-1
TGCGCCAGCAGCATGACAGGGCTCGACACTGAAGCTTTCTTT
CASSMTGLDTEAFF
>.|TRBD2|TRBJ2-3|TRBV18
TGTGCCAGCTCACCACCTAGCGGGGGAAGCACAGATACGCAGTATTTT
CASSPPSGGSTDTQYF
>.|.|TRBJ2-3|TRBV3-1/TRBV3-2
TGTGCCAGCAGCCAAACGGGCAGGGGATGGACAGATACGCAGTATTTT
CASSQTGRGWTDTQYF
>.|.|TRBJ2-1|TRBV5-1
TGCGCCAGCAGCTTGGTCGCGGGATCCATCAATGAGCAGTTCTTC
CASSLVAGSINEQFF
>.|TRBD2|TRBJ2-7|TRBV6-5
TGTGCCAGCAGTTCGGGGACTAGCGGTTCCTACGAGCAGTACTTC
CASSSGTSGSYEQYF
>.|TRBD2|TRBJ2-3|TRBV24-1
TGTGCCACCAGTGACCCCATTTGGGGGGGAAGGTCCGGCACAGATACGCAGTATTTT
CATSDPIWGGRSGTDTQYF
>.|.|TRBJ2-1|TRBV18
TGTGCCAGCTCACAGTCAGACTGGTACAATGAGCAGTTCTTC
CASSQSDWYNEQFF
>.|TRBD1|TRBJ2-7|TRBV24-1
TGTGCCACCAGTGAAAAGGGACAGAAGGACTACGAGCAGTACTTC
CATSEKGQKDYEQYF
>few|.|TRBJ1-6|TRBV18
TGTGCCAGCAACAGGGTCGACTCACCCCTCCACTTT
CASNRVDSPLHF
>.|.|TRBJ1-5|TRBV2
TGTGCTTCTGACCTCGGCGGCGATCAGCCCCAGCATTTT
CASDLGGDQPQHF
>once|.|TRBJ1-5|TRBV12-3/TRBV12-4
TGTGCCAAAACAGAGAATAGCAATCAGCCCCAGCATTTT
CAKTENSNQPQHF
>.|.|TRBJ1-6|TRBV7-8
TGTGCCAGCAGCTACAGCTCCTATAATTCACCCCTCCACTTT
CASSYSSYNSPLHF
>.|.|TRBJ2-7|TRBV7-8
TGTGCCAGCAGCTTGGGGGGGCCTAGCTCCTACGAGCAGTACTTC
CASSLGGPSSYEQYF
>.|.|TRBJ2-7|TRBV28
TGTGCCAGCAGGGGTTATGGGAGGCTCAACGAGCAGTACTTC
CASRGYGRLNEQYF
>.|.|TRBJ2-7|TRBV30
TGTGCCTGGAGTCGTCGGCAGGGGAATACCTACGAGCAGTACTTC
CAWSRRQGNTYEQYF
>.|.|TRBJ2-7|TRBV7-9
TGTGCCAGCAGCTCGGCAGGGTCCTTCTACGAGCAGTACTTC
CASSSAGSFYEQYF
>.|TRBD1|TRBJ2-3|TRBV29-1
TGCAGCGTGCTGAAGGGGACAGGGACAGATACGCAGTATTTT
CSVLKGTGTDTQYF
>.|TRBD2|TRBJ2-3|TRBV5-1
TGCGCCAGCAGCTCCCTAGCGGGAGGGCTGGGGGATACGCAGTATTTT
CASSSLAGGLGDTQYF
>.|.|TRBJ1-5|TRBV19
TGTGCCAGTAGTAGGAGCAGGGGTCTTCTTTATAGCAATCAGCCCCAGCATTTT
CASSRSRGLLYSNQPQHF
>.|.|TRBJ1-3|TRBV15
TGTGCCACCAGCAGTGGGGGCAGGGACTCTGGAAACACCATATATTTT
CATSSGGRDSGNTIYF
>once|.|TRBJ1-4|TRBV18
TGTGCCAGCTCAAATCGACAGTCTAATGAAAAACTGTTTTTT
CASSNRQSNEKLFF
>.|TRBD1|TRBJ1-5|TRBV27
TGTGCCAGCAGTTTGGCCGGACAGGGAAGACAGCCCCAGCATTTT
CASSLAGQGRQPQHF
>.|TRBD1|TRBJ1-5|TRBV6-2/TRBV6-3
TGTGCCAGCAGTTACGCGGACAGGCGCGCCAATCAGCCCCAGCATTTT
CASSYADRRANQPQHF
>.|TRBD2|TRBJ2-1|TRBV10-3
TGTGCCACCCAGACTAGCGGGGGGGGATCTTGGGAGCAGTTCTTC
CATQTSGGGSWEQFF
>.|.|TRBJ1-1|TRBV27
TGTGCCAGCAGGGGTCGGGGGAACACTGAAGCTTTCTTT
CASRGRGNTEAFF
>once|.|TRBJ1-6|TRBV30
TGTGCCTGGAGTCCCCGATTCGCGGGGTTGGGGAGCTCCTATAATTCACCCCTCCACTTT
CAWSPRFAGLGSSYNSPLHF
>.|.|TRBJ2-3|TRBV18
TGTGCCAGCTCACCATTTCCGGCCCCCGGTGGAGGCACAGATACGCAGTATTTT
CASSPFPAPGGGTDTQYF
>.|TRBD2|TRBJ2-1|TRBV12-5
TGTGCTAGTGGTTTTGGCGGGGGGGCCGTCAATGAGCAGTTCTTC
CASGFGGGAVNEQFF
>.|.|TRBJ2-1|TRBV25-1
TGTGCCAGCAGCTCCGTGGCAGGGAAGGCGTACAATGAGCAGTTCTTC
CASSSVAGKAYNEQFF
>.|.|TRBJ1-2|TRBV7-9
TGTGCCAGCAGCCATCGGCGGGGCTATGAAAACTATGGCTACACCTTC
CASSHRRGYENYGYTF
>.|.|TRBJ2-3|TRBV18
TGTGCCAGCTCACCGGTCTTTGACAGTGAGGCAGATACGCAGTATTTT
CASSPVFDSEADTQYF
>.|.|TRBJ2-5|TRBV9
TGTGCCAGCAGCGTAGTCGGTAGCGGACAAGAGACCCAGTACTTC
CASSVVGSGQETQYF
>.|TRBD1|TRBJ2-7|TRBV29-1
TGCAGCGGCGGGACAGGGGATACCTACGAGCAGTACTTC
CSGGTGDTYEQYF
>once|.|TRBJ2-7|TRBV28
TGTGCCAGCAGTTCCCCCCTCTCCTACGAGCAGTACTTC
CASSSPLSYEQYF
>.|.|TRBJ2-7|TRBV7-9
TGTGCCAGCAGCTCCCCCGGGGACGAGCAGTACTTC
CASSSPGDEQYF
>.|.|TRBJ2-1|TRBV5-1
TGCGCCAGCAGTCGATCAGGGGACGGCTACAATGAGCAGTTCTTC
CASSRSGDGYNEQFF
>.|.|TRBJ2-7|TRBV5-6
TGTGCCAGCAGCTTTGCGGGGTTTGCCTACGAGCAGTACTTC
CASSFAGFAYEQYF
>.|.|TRBJ1-2|TRBV21-1
TGTGCCAGCAGCACGCTCCCGGGACAGGGGATCTATGGCTACACCTTC
CASSTLPGQGIYGYTF
>.|TRBD1|TRBJ1-2|TRBV18
TGTGCCAGCTCACGAGAGACAGGGCAAGGCTACACCTTC
CASSRETGQGYTF
>.|TRBD1|TRBJ2-5|TRBV18
TGTGCCAGCTCACCACCGGAAGGGGGCTTGTGGGAGGAGACCCAGTACTTC
CASSPPEGGLWEETQYF
>.|TRBD2|TRBJ2-5|TRBV20-1
TGCAGTGCTAGTTCGCTGGGGACTAGCGGGAGTATAGGGTCTCAGACCCAGTACTTC
CSASSLGTSGSIGSQTQYF
>.|.|TRBJ2-7|TRBV28
TGTGCCAGCAGTTTATTAGGACACCCTTCCTACGAGCAGTACTTC
CASSLLGHPSYEQYF
>.|.|TRBJ2-2|TRBV5-5
TGTGCCAGCAGCTCGTTGCAGGGAGGAAACACCGGGGAGCTGTTTTTT
CASSSLQGGNTGELFF
>.|.|TRBJ2-7|TRBV29-1
TGCAGCGTTGAAATGGGCAGGGACTACGAGCAGTACTTC
CSVEMGRDYEQYF
>.|.|TRBJ2-2|TRBV2
TGTGCCAGCAGTGAGCGGGGGCTGTCGGGCACCGGGGAGCTGTTTTTT
CASSERGLSGTGELFF